The 14 T cell receptor beta chains presented below share a single source sample, sequenced in a study of cytomegalovirus exposure and HLA in healthy donors. Clones were read by immunoSEQ multiplex PCR, and TCRdb kept only the in-frame ones, dropping some. The sample records about 250,000 clones, approximately 87% being singletons. The specimen was PBMCs. The source of these receptors is a man aged 18 to 29 in good health and CMV-seronegative.

The chain links TRBV7-9 to TRBJ1-5; 8 bases fit TRBD1. CDR3 length: 15 amino acids. Germline assignment: CDR1 SEHNR and CDR2 FQNEAQ (reference sequence). V was pared by 5 bases and J by 4 bases, with 7 bases of the junction left unmatched. The CDR3 DNA reads TGTGCCAGCAGCCCGGGACAGGCGGAGAATCAGCCCCAGCATTTT. Amino acid sequence: CASSPGQAENQPQHF. Full variable domain (remainder filled in from reference TRBV7-9 and TRBJ1-5): DTGVSQNPRHKITKRGQNVTFRCDPISEHNRLYWYRQTLGQGPEFLTYFQNEAQLEKSRLLSDRFSAERPKGSFSTLEIQRTEQGDSAMYLCASSPGQAENQPQHFGDGTRLSIL.

The chain has TRBV5-1 and TRBJ2-2, with a possible D match to TRBD2 (5 bases). Germline values: CDR1 SGHRS, CDR2 YFSETQ. CDR3 length equals 14 residues. With 6 bases removed from V and 0 bases from J, the gap between germline ends came to 9 bases. CDR3 bases: TGCGCCAGCAAGGACGGGACGAACACCGGGGAGCTGTTTTTT. It specifies CASKDGTNTGELFF.

The genes are TRBV2 and TRBJ2-7; D is unresolved. CDR1 and CDR2 (germline): SNHLY, FYNNEI. Trimming shortened V by 1 base and J by 2 bases, and 12 bases separated the two germline ends. The CDR3 covers 15 residues. The CDR3 spells CASSEGRALTYEQYF. The CDR3 nucleotides read TGTGCCAGCAGTGAAGGTCGCGCTTTGACCTACGAGCAGTACTTC.

The V and J genes are TRBV11-2 and TRBJ2-1; 13 positions match TRBD2. The CDR3 consists of 15 residues. V shed 5 bases and J 9 bases; nucleotides not matched to a gene: 7. Germline V CDR1 and CDR2: SGHAT, FQNNGV. This chain's CDR3 is CASSLLAGGRSEQFF. The CDR3, as DNA: TGTGCCAGCAGCCTACTAGCGGGGGGGCGTAGTGAGCAGTTCTTC.

This clone appeared a single time. V usage is TRBV7-9 and J usage is TRBJ2-7; D perhaps matches TRBD2 (5 bases). The CDR3 totals 15 residues. From germline, CDR1 is SEHNR and CDR2 FQNEAQ (reference sequence). Trimming removed 5 bases from V and 2 bases from J, with 16 bases in between. The CDR3 bases are TGTGCCAGCAGCGCCCGTTTCGGGGTCCCCTACGAGCAGTACTTC. This sequence encodes CASSARFGVPYEQYF.

CDR3 amino acids: CASSRFYEDTGELFF. The CDR3 coding sequence is TGTGCCAGCAGCCGGTTTTATGAGGACACCGGGGAGCTGTTTTTT. The chain carries TRBV7-2 and TRBJ2-2; D unclear. The V and J ends lost 5 bases and 3 bases respectively, with 13 bases between them. Germline V gene sequence: CDR1 SGHTA, CDR2 FQGNSA. The CDR3 length is 15 residues. The full variable domain, with the rest looked up from reference TRBV7-2 and TRBJ2-2, is GAGVSQSPSNKVTEKGKDVELRCDPISGHTALYWYRQSLGQGLEFLIYFQGNSAPDKSGLPSDRFSAERTGGSVSTLTIQRTQQEDSAVYLCASSRFYEDTGELFFGEGSRLTVL.

This clone showed up just a few times. The chain links TRBV18 to TRBJ1-4; TRBD1 is a possible D gene (6 bases). The CDR3 has 18 amino acids. V was cut by 2 bases and J by 1 base, with 17 bases left in between. CDR1 is KGHSH, CDR2 LQKENI, per germline. The CDR3 nucleotides are TGTGCCAGCTCACCAGATACCCGGACAGAGCTAACTAATGAAAAACTGTTTTTT. This encodes CASSPDTRTELTNEKLFF.

The J gene is TRBJ1-2, the V gene TRBV19, with D uncertain. V lost 4 bases to trimming and J lost 4 bases, with 4 bases between them. Germline-derived CDR1 and CDR2 are LNHDA and SQIVND (reference sequence). The CDR3 runs 11 residues. CDR3 protein: CASSTFYGYTF. CDR3 nucleotides: TGTGCCAGTAGTACATTCTATGGCTACACCTTC.

The CDR3 protein is CASSPTGGVTEAFF. DNA for the CDR3: TGTGCCAGCAGTCCAACTGGAGGAGTCACTGAAGCTTTCTTT. The rearrangement uses TRBV28 and TRBJ1-1; D is undetermined. Germline assignment: CDR1 MDHEN and CDR2 SYDVKM. CDR3 size: 14 residues. With 5 bases removed from V and 4 bases from J, the gap between germline ends came to 14 bases.

This chain uses TRBV19 with TRBJ2-7; D gene uncertain. The CDR3 has 12 amino acids. Trimming took 3 bases from V and 6 from J, leaving 9 bases between them. Germline V gene sequence: CDR1 LNHDA, CDR2 SQIVND (reference sequence). CDR3 nucleotides: TGTGCCAGTAGTATGATACAATCCGAGCAGTACTTC. Protein product: CASSMIQSEQYF.

V is TRBV2 and J is TRBJ2-5, with TRBD2 matching 12 bases. The germline V gene has CDR1 SNHLY and CDR2 FYNNEI. The CDR3 is 16 residues long. V lost 7 bases, J lost 4 bases, and 10 bases stayed unmatched. CDR3 in amino acids: CASTQLAGGPLETQYF. CDR3 DNA: TGTGCCAGCACTCAACTAGCGGGGGGCCCCTTAGAGACCCAGTACTTC.

Only one count was recorded for this clone. The chain employs TRBV28 and TRBJ2-7; 8 bases agree with TRBD1. Germline V gives CDR1 MDHEN, CDR2 SYDVKM. This CDR3 spans 14 amino acids. The V gene end was trimmed by 3 bases and the J gene end by 7 bases; junction bases not matched to a gene: 8. The CDR3 region is CASSLGQGAREQYF. The CDR3 coding sequence is TGTGCCAGCAGTTTGGGGCAGGGGGCGCGAGAGCAGTACTTC.

This chain connects TRBV2 to TRBJ2-1, with D possibly being TRBD2 (5 bases). The V end lost 6 bases, the J end lost 0 bases, and 9 bases lay between the germline ends. The CDR3 totals 14 residues. CDR1 SNHLY and CDR2 FYNNEI come from the germline V gene. CDR3 nucleotide sequence: TGTGCCAGCAGGAGCGGAAGCTCCTACAATGAGCAGTTCTTC. This gives the protein CASRSGSSYNEQFF.

The rearrangement joins TRBV7-8 to TRBJ2-5, with 8 bases lining up with TRBD1. The junction had 7 bases not matched to a gene; V was cut back by 5 bases and J by 2 bases. The CDR3 contains 15 residues. Germline lookup yields CDR1 SGHVS and CDR2 FQNEAQ. The CDR3 sequence: CASSHRTGRQETQYF. CDR3 coding DNA: TGTGCCAGCAGCCACAGGACAGGGAGGCAAGAGACCCAGTACTTC. The full variable domain, with the rest looked up from reference TRBV7-8 and TRBJ2-5, is GAGVSQSPRYKVAKRGQDVALRCDPISGHVSLFWYQQALGQGPEFLTYFQNEAQLDKSGLPSDRFFAERPEGSVSTLKIQRTQQEDSAVYLCASSHRTGRQETQYFGPGTRLLVL.